Sequencing of this TCR beta chain was carried out in a study of blood T cell repertoires in COVID-19. The wider study: Material from acute and convalescent COVID-19 was sourced from the United States, Italy and Spain.

The CDR3 consists of 15 residues. The V gene's germline CDR1 is ENHRY and CDR2 SYGVKD. Trimming shortened V by 2 bases and J by 6 bases, and 13 bases separated the two germline ends. This clone has only one observation. Original methodology: Scientists estimated how many nucleated cells there were by amplifying reference gene primers. Data came from immunoSEQ multiplex PCR; TCRdb stores just in-frame clones and leaves some out. V, J and clone size were drawn from that table, and D and trimming were deduced from the DNA. The top ten clones hold around 4% of a sample with approximately 90,000 clones, about 85% of them seen once.

The sequence was obtained from a man in his 60s with acute or convalescent COVID-19. The chain uses TRBV10-3 and TRBJ2-2, with D possibly matching TRBD1 (8 bases). Source material: peripheral blood. The CDR3 DNA is TGTGCCATCAGTGAGGCCACAGGGGGGGCCGGGGAGCTGTTTTTT. This codes for CAISEATGGAGELFF.